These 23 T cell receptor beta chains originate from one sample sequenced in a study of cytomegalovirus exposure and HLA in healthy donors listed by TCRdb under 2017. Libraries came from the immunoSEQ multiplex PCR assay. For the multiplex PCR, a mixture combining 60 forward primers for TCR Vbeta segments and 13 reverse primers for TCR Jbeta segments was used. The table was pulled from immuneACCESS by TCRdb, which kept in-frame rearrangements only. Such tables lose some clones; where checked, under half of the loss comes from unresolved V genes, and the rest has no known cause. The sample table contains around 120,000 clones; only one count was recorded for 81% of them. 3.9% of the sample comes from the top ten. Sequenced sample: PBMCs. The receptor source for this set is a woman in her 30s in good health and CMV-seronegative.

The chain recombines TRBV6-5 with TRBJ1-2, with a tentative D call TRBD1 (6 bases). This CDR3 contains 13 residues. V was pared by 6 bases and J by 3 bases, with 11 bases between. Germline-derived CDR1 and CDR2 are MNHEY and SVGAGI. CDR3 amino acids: CASSFSGDYGYTF. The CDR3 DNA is TGTGCCAGCAGCTTTTCAGGGGACTATGGCTACACCTTC.

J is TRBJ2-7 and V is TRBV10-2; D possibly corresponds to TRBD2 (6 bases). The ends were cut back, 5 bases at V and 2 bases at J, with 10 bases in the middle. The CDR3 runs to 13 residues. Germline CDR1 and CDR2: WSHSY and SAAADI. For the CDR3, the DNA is TGCGCCAGCAGTTCGGGACTTACCTACGAGCAGTACTTC. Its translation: CASSSGLTYEQYF.

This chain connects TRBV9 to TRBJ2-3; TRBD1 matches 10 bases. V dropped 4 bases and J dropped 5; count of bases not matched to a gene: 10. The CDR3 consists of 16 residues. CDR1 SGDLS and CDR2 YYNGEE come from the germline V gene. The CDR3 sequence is CASSPRGQGPGDTQYF. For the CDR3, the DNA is TGTGCCAGCAGCCCCCGGGGACAGGGGCCAGGAGATACGCAGTATTTT.

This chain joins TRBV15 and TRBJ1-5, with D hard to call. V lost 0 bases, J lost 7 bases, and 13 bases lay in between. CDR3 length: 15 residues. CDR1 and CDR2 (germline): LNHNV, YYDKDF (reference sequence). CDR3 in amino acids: CATSRDGDSGQPQHF. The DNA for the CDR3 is TGTGCCACCAGCAGAGATGGAGATTCGGGACAGCCCCAGCATTTT.

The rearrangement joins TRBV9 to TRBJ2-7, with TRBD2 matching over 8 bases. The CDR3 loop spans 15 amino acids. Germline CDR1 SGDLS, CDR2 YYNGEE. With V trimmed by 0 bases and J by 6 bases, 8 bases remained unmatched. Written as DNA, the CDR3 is TGTGCCAGCAGCGTAGGCGGAGCGGGAGCAAGCGAGCAGTACTTC. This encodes CASSVGGAGASEQYF.

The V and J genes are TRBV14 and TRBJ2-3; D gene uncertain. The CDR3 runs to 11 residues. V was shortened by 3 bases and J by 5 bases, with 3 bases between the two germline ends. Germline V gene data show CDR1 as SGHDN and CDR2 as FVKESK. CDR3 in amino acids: CASSHGDTQYF. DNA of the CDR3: TGTGCCAGCAGCCACGGAGATACGCAGTATTTT.

The CDR3 DNA follows: TGTGCCATCAGCGGACAGGATGGAGAAAAACTGTTTTTT. Its translation: CAISGQDGEKLFF. This rearrangement joins TRBV10-3 to TRBJ1-4; 7 bases align to TRBD1. Germline V gene sequence: CDR1 ENHRY, CDR2 SYGVKD. This CDR3 contains 13 residues. V shed 6 bases and J 8 bases; nucleotides not matched to a gene: 6.

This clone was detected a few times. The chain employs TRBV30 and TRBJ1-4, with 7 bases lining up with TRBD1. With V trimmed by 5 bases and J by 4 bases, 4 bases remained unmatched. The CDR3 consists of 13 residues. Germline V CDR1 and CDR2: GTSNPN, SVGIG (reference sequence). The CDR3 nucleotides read TGTGCCTGGGGACAGGATCTTAATGAAAAACTGTTTTTT. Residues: CAWGQDLNEKLFF.

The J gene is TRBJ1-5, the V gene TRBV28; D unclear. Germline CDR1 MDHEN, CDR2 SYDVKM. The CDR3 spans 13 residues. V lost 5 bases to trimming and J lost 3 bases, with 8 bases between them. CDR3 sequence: CASSKRDNQPQHF. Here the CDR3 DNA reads TGTGCCAGCAGTAAGAGGGACAATCAGCCCCAGCATTTT.

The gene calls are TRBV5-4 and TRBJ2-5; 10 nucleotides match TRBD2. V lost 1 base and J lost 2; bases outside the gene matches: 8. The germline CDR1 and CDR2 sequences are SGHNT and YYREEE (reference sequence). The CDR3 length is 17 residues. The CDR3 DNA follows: TGTGCCAGCAGCTTGAAACTAGCGGGATTCTTACAAGAGACCCAGTACTTC. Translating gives CASSLKLAGFLQETQYF.

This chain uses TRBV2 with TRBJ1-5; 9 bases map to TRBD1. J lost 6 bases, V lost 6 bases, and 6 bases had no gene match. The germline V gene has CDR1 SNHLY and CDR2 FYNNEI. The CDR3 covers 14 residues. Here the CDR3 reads CASRDLTGGQPQHF. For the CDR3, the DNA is TGTGCCAGCAGGGATCTGACAGGGGGTCAGCCCCAGCATTTT. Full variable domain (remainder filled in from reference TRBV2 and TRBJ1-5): EPEVTQTPSHQVTQMGQEVILRCVPISNHLYFYWYRQILGQKVEFLVSFYNNEISEKSEIFDDQFSVERPDGSNFTLKIRSTKLEDSAMYFCASRDLTGGQPQHFGDGTRLSIL.

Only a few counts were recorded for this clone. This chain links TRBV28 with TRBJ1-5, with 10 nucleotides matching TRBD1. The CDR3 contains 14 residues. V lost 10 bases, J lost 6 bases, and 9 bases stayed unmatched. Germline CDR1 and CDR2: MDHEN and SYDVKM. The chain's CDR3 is CATETRQGAQPQHF. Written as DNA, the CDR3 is TGTGCCACCGAGACACGACAGGGGGCTCAGCCCCAGCATTTT. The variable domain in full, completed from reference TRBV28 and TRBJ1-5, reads DVKVTQSSRYLVKRTGEKVFLECVQDMDHENMFWYRQDPGLGLRLIYFSYDVKMKEKGDIPEGYSVSREKKERFSLILESASTNQTSMYLCATETRQGAQPQHFGDGTRLSIL.

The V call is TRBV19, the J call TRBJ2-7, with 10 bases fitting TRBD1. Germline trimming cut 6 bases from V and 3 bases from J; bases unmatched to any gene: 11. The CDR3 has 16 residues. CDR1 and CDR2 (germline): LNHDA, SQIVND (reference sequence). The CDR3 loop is CASRRSPGQGDYEQYF. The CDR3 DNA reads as TGTGCCAGTAGAAGAAGCCCCGGACAGGGGGACTACGAGCAGTACTTC.

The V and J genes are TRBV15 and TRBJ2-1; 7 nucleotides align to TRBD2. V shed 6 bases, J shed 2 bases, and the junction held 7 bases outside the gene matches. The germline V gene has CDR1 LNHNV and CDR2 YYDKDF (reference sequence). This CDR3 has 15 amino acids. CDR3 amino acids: CATSKTGGAYNEQFF. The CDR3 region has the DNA TGTGCCACCAGTAAGACGGGAGGCGCCTACAATGAGCAGTTCTTC. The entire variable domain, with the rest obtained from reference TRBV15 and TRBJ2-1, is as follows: DAMVIQNPRYQVTQFGKPVTLSCSQTLNHNVMYWYQQKSSQAPKLLFHYYDKDFNNEADTPDNFQSRRPNTSFCFLDIRSPGLGDTAMYLCATSKTGGAYNEQFFGPGTRLTVL.

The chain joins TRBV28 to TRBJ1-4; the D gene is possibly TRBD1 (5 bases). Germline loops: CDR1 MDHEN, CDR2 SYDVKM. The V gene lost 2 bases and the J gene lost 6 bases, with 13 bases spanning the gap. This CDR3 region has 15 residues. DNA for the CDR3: TGTGCCAGCAGTTTAGTTTTGGGGGAGGATGAAAAACTGTTTTTT. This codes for CASSLVLGEDEKLFF.

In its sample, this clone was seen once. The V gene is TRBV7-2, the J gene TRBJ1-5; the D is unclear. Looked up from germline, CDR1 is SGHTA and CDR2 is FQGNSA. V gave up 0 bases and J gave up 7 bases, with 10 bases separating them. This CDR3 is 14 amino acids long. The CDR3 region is CASSLAYARQPQHF. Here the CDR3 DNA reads TGTGCCAGCAGCTTAGCCTACGCCCGCCAGCCCCAGCATTTT. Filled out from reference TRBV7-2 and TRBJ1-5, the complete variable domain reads GAGVSQSPSNKVTEKGKDVELRCDPISGHTALYWYRQSLGQGLEFLIYFQGNSAPDKSGLPSDRFSAERTGGSVSTLTIQRTQQEDSAVYLCASSLAYARQPQHFGDGTRLSIL.

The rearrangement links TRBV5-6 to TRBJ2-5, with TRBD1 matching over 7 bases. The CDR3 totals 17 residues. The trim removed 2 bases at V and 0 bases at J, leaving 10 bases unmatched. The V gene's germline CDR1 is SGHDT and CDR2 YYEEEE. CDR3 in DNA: TGTGCCAGCAGCTTTGACAGGGTCGGCACCGACCAAGAGACCCAGTACTTC. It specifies CASSFDRVGTDQETQYF.

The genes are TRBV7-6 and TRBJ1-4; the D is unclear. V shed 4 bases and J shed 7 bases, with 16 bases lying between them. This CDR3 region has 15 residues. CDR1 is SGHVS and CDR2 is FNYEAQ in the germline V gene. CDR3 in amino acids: CASSSDGRAGEKLFF. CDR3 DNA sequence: TGTGCCAGCAGCTCGGACGGGAGGGCGGGTGAAAAACTGTTTTTT. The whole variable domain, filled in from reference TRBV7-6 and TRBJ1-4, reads GAGVSQSPRYKVTKRGQDVALRCDPISGHVSLYWYRQALGQGPEFLTYFNYEAQQDKSGLPNDRFSAERPEGSISTLTIQRTEQRDSAMYRCASSSDGRAGEKLFFGSGTQLSVL.

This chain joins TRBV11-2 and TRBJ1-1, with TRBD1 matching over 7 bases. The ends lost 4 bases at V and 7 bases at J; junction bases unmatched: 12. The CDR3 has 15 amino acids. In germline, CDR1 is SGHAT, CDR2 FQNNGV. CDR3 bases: TGTGCCAGCAGCTCGCGACAGGGCACCCTTATTGAAGCTTTCTTT. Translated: CASSSRQGTLIEAFF.

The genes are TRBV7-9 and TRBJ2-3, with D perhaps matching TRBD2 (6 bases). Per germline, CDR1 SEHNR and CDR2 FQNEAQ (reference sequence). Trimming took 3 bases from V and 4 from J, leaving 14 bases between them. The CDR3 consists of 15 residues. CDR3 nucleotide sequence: TGTGCCAGCAGCTTCTCGGGGGTGAGGCCAGATACGCAGTATTTT. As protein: CASSFSGVRPDTQYF.

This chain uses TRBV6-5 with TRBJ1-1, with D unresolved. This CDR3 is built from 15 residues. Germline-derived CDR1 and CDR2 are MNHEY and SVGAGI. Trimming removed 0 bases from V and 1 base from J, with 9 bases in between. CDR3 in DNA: TGTGCCAGCAGTTACTCGGGGAGGGCGAACACTGAAGCTTTCTTT. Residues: CASSYSGRANTEAFF.

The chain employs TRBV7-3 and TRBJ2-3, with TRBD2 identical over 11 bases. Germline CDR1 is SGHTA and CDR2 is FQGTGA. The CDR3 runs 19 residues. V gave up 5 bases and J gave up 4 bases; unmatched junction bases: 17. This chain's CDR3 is CASSVNRGLAGGLPDTQYF. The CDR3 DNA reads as TGTGCCAGCAGCGTCAACCGAGGGCTAGCGGGAGGTCTCCCAGATACGCAGTATTTT.

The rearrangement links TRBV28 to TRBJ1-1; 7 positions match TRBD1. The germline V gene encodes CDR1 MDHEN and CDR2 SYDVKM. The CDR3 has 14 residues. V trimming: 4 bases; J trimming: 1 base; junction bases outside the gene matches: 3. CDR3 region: CASSSDRENTEAFF. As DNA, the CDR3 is TGTGCCAGCAGTTCCGACAGGGAGAACACTGAAGCTTTCTTT. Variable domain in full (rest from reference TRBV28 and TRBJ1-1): DVKVTQSSRYLVKRTGEKVFLECVQDMDHENMFWYRQDPGLGLRLIYFSYDVKMKEKGDIPEGYSVSREKKERFSLILESASTNQTSMYLCASSSDRENTEAFFGQGTRLTVV.